This T cell receptor beta chain was sequenced in a study of T-cell reconstitution after alpha-beta-depleted transplantation in children. This clonotype was seen many times. Its target is not known. The study, taken as a whole, reports: It was reported that alpha-beta T cells came from several hundred expanded graft clones (about two months after transplant). Newly generated T cells supplied most T-cell counts and diversity one year post-transplant. Recipient T cells and thymic progenitors that survived gave rise to the high TCRbeta diversity observed at day 60 in some patients.

Preparing the TCRbeta library involved the use of unique molecular identifiers. Via MiXCR, TCRdb re-called the PCR reads, giving one row per CDR3 protein. The repertoire consists of about 300,000 distinct CDR3 sequences, with 10% occurring once and the leading ten covering 7.5%. CDR1 MGHDK and CDR2 SYGVNS come from the germline V gene. The V and J ends lost 4 bases and 2 bases, in that order; junction bases with no gene match: 5. The CDR3 runs 14 residues. The sequenced sample was PBMCs, obtained before TCRalphabeta/CD19-depleted stem cell transplant. The chain employs TRBV25-1 and TRBJ2-7; 7 bases are a match to TRBD2. This receptor was obtained from a boy younger than two with acute myeloid leukemia, due to receive a stem cell transplant. CDR3 region: CASSAHGGAYEQYF. The CDR3 nucleotides are TGTGCCAGCAGTGCCCATGGGGGGGCCTACGAGCAGTACTTC.